Sequencing of this T cell receptor beta chain was carried out in a study of OX40 agonist ivuxolimab in advanced cancers. Study summary: Across the patients, intravenous ivuxolimab was delivered every 2 weeks at 0.01 to 10 mg/kg.

The CDR3 extends over 14 amino acids. Trimming stripped 3 bases from V and 8 bases from J, with 14 bases between. Germline CDR1 reads GTSNPN; CDR2 reads SVGIG (reference sequence). Points on this clone: Its antigen is unidentified.

Study-wide results and limits: Circulating CD4+ and CD8+ T cells showed clonal expansion by week 6 at 0.1 to 3.0 mg/kg. Expanded peripheral T cells had an undetermined antigen specificity.

The method was immunoSEQ multiplex PCR; TCRdb's version includes in-frame clones alone and lacks a portion of them. Of about 22,000 clones listed, 65% to 90% are singletons. The clonotype originates from an adult with an advanced solid tumor such as melanoma, head and neck, liver or kidney cancer. The specimen was CD4+ or CD8+ T cells sorted from blood, collected in a trial of the OX40 agonist ivuxolimab. The chain uses TRBV30 and TRBJ1-6; D is perhaps TRBD1 (6 bases). The CDR3 loop reads CAWRRNRAYSPLHF. In DNA form, the CDR3 reads TGTGCCTGGAGAAGGAACAGGGCCTATTCACCCCTCCACTTT. Variable domain in full (rest from reference TRBV30 and TRBJ1-6): SQTIHQWPATLVQPVGSPLSLECTVEGTSNPNLYWYRQAAGRGLQLLFYSVGIGQISSEVPQNLSASRPQDRQFILSSKKLLLSDSGFYLCAWRRNRAYSPLHFGNGTRLTVT.